Presented here are 14 T cell receptor beta chains from one specimen sequenced in a study of CD8 T cells in Susac syndrome. Reverse transcription of roughly 0.5 to 1 ug RNA was carried out with random hexamers. A single record per CDR3 protein comes from TCRdb applying MiXCR to the immunoSEQ multiplex PCR reads. The sample lists about 71,000 distinct CDR3 sequences, nearly 96% occurring once. Sequenced material: CD4+ T cells from PBMCs. The origin of the receptors is a human donor with multiple sclerosis.

The genes are TRBV5-1 and TRBJ2-1; 12 nucleotides align to TRBD2. This CDR3 is built from 13 residues. V lost 6 bases, J lost 8 bases, and 3 bases stayed unmatched. Per germline, CDR1 SGHRS and CDR2 YFSETQ. As DNA, the CDR3 is TGCGCCAGCACCAGGACTAGCGGGGATGAGCAGTTCTTC. Translating it yields CASTRTSGDEQFF.

The rearrangement joins TRBV5-6 to TRBJ2-7; D is unclear. This CDR3 spans 13 amino acids. Per germline, CDR1 SGHDT and CDR2 YYEEEE. The V end was cut by 6 bases, the J end by 0 bases, with 10 bases between. The CDR3 DNA is TGTGCCAGCATGCTCACGTTCTCCTACGAGCAGTACTTC. Protein: CASMLTFSYEQYF.

The chain employs TRBV2 and TRBJ2-2, with 7 bases aligning to TRBD1. Germline V CDR1 and CDR2: SNHLY, FYNNEI. The CDR3 covers 12 residues. Trimming at V came to 8 bases and at J to 6 bases, leaving 3 bases not matched to a gene. The CDR3 DNA reads as TGTGCCAGCGGAACAGGGGCCGGGGAGCTGTTTTTT. This encodes CASGTGAGELFF.

The chain carries TRBV20-1 and TRBJ2-5; D remains unclear. The CDR3 loop spans 12 amino acids. The ends were cut back, 6 bases at V and 4 bases at J, with 12 bases in the middle. Germline CDR1 is DFQATT and CDR2 is SNEGSKA (reference sequence). The CDR3 is CSAPQPGETQYF. CDR3 DNA sequence: TGCAGTGCGCCGCAGCCGGGAGAGACCCAGTACTTC.

This rearrangement joins TRBV7-2 to TRBJ2-4; D is ambiguous. The germline V and J ends were trimmed by 1 base and 0 bases, with 10 bases remaining between them. CDR1 and CDR2 (germline): SGHTA, FQGNSA. The CDR3 loop spans 16 amino acids. CDR3 loop: CASSLDTHLAKNIQYF. The CDR3 bases are TGTGCCAGCAGCTTAGATACTCACCTAGCCAAAAACATTCAGTACTTC. The full variable domain, with the rest looked up from reference TRBV7-2 and TRBJ2-4, is GAGVSQSPSNKVTEKGKDVELRCDPISGHTALYWYRQSLGQGLEFLIYFQGNSAPDKSGLPSDRFSAERTGGSVSTLTIQRTQQEDSAVYLCASSLDTHLAKNIQYFGAGTRLSVL.

This chain joins TRBV5-1 and TRBJ1-5, with 9 bases fitting TRBD1. After removal of 3 bases from V and 2 bases from J, the junction contained 12 bases not matched to a gene. The germline V gene encodes CDR1 SGHRS and CDR2 YFSETQ. This CDR3 is 18 amino acids long. Here the CDR3 reads CASSYGTWGQGGNQPQHF. CDR3 DNA: TGCGCCAGCAGCTACGGAACCTGGGGACAGGGTGGCAATCAGCCCCAGCATTTT.

In this sample, this clonotype turned up once. The chain couples TRBV28 to TRBJ2-7, with a weak D call TRBD1 (6 bases). V lost 2 bases to trimming and J lost 6 bases, with 8 bases between them. Germline V lookup: CDR1 MDHEN, CDR2 SYDVKM. The CDR3 sequence is 12 residues long. CDR3 in DNA: TGTGCCAGCAGTTTAAACAGGGTCGAGCAGTACTTC. Protein sequence: CASSLNRVEQYF.

The chain links TRBV10-3 to TRBJ2-3, with D unresolved. CDR3 length equals 12 residues. Germline values: CDR1 ENHRY, CDR2 SYGVKD. Trimming took 4 bases from V and 6 from J, leaving 8 bases between them. Here the CDR3 reads CAISAGEDTQYF. The CDR3 nucleotides are TGTGCCATCAGTGCCGGTGAGGATACGCAGTATTTT.

The J gene is TRBJ2-1, the V gene TRBV6-6; TRBD1 matches at 7 bases. The V gene end was trimmed by 6 bases and the J gene end by 1 base; junction bases not matched to a gene: 6. Per germline, CDR1 MNHNY and CDR2 SVGAGI (reference sequence). CDR3 length: 15 amino acids. The DNA for the CDR3 is TGTGCCAGCAGCCCCGGACAGGTTTCCTACAATGAGCAGTTCTTC. It yields the protein CASSPGQVSYNEQFF.

The rearrangement links TRBV20-1 to TRBJ1-1, with 12 bases aligning to TRBD1. Germline lookup yields CDR1 DFQATT and CDR2 SNEGSKA (reference sequence). After removal of 6 bases from V and 3 bases from J, the junction contained 11 bases not matched to a gene. This CDR3 contains 16 residues. The CDR3 spells CSAYGTGGSEDTEAFF. CDR3 nucleotides: TGCAGTGCCTACGGGACAGGGGGCTCTGAGGACACTGAAGCTTTCTTT.

The V call is TRBV29-1, the J call TRBJ2-3; D perhaps matches TRBD2 (5 bases). Looked up from germline, CDR1 is SQVTM and CDR2 is ANQGSEA. Between the trimmed V and J ends, which lost 7 bases and 2 bases, there was a span of 13 bases. The CDR3 sequence is 13 residues long. CDR3 sequence: CSAKDWSTDTQYF. The CDR3, as DNA: TGCAGCGCAAAGGACTGGTCCACAGATACGCAGTATTTT.

The CDR3 spells CASSLDQGSYEQYF. DNA of the CDR3: TGCGCCAGCAGCTTGGATCAGGGAAGCTACGAGCAGTACTTC. This chain links TRBV5-1 with TRBJ2-7, with a tentative D call TRBD1 (5 bases). The CDR3 consists of 14 residues. Per germline, CDR1 SGHRS and CDR2 YFSETQ. V was clipped by 0 bases and J by 3 bases, with 10 bases between them.

The gene calls are TRBV4-1 and TRBJ2-7, with 7 positions matching TRBD1. The CDR3 is 14 residues long. Looked up from germline, CDR1 is MGHRA and CDR2 is YSYEKL. V shed 4 bases and J 3 bases; nucleotides not matched to a gene: 6. The DNA of the CDR3 is TGCGCCAGCAGCCGGCCGGGACAGATCTACGAGCAGTACTTC. Amino acids: CASSRPGQIYEQYF.

The chain is built from TRBV6-1 and TRBJ2-2, with a tentative D call TRBD1 (7 bases). Per the germline V gene, CDR1 is MNHNS and CDR2 is SASEGT. Trimming pared 6 bases from V and 5 bases from J, leaving 13 bases between. CDR3 size: 14 residues. The CDR3 loop reads CASSLTGTTGELFF. CDR3 sequence (DNA): TGTGCCAGCAGCCTGACAGGGACTACCGGGGAGCTGTTTTTT.